This T cell receptor (beta chain) was retrieved from a study of blood T cell repertoires in COVID-19. Overall study: COVID-19 samples, acute and convalescent, were from the United States, Italy and Spain.

Losses at the gene ends were 4 bases for V and 7 bases for J; bases not matched to a gene: 4. CDR3 length equals 14 residues. Germline V gene lookup returns CDR1 SGHTA and CDR2 FQGTGA. In the study's own analysis: Estimation of nucleated cell counts was performed using reference gene primer amplification. Repertoires were generated with immunoSEQ multiplex PCR, while TCRdb's copy carries only in-frame clones and drops some. That table furnishes V, J and clone size, whereas the DNA furnished D and trimming. The profile shows about 230,000 clones, about nine tenths of them singletons. The material sequenced was peripheral blood. This chain connects TRBV7-3 to TRBJ1-6, with 7 bases aligning to TRBD1. The TCR was taken from a man aged 45-65 years with COVID-19, enrolled during active disease. This CDR3 is CASSSGTANSPLHF. The CDR3 DNA reads as TGTGCCAGCAGCTCCGGGACAGCAAATTCACCCCTCCACTTT.